Reported below is one TCR beta chain. The record originates from a study of technical replicates of blood from several donors. Measured with immunoSEQ multiplex PCR; TCRdb has only the in-frame clones, and not every one. The sample holds about 81,000 clones, roughly 96% seen once. Deletions cut 3 bases from V and 1 base from J, with 10 bases between. The CDR3 is made up of 14 amino acids. The germline V gene encodes CDR1 SGHRS and CDR2 YFSETQ. The origin of this receptor is a human donor in good health. Sequenced sample: T cells isolated from PBMCs. The chain couples TRBV5-1 to TRBJ1-1, with D possibly matching TRBD1 (5 bases). The CDR3 bases are TGCGCCAGCAGCTGGGGACTGAGGAACACTGAAGCTTTCTTT. It translates to CASSWGLRNTEAFF.